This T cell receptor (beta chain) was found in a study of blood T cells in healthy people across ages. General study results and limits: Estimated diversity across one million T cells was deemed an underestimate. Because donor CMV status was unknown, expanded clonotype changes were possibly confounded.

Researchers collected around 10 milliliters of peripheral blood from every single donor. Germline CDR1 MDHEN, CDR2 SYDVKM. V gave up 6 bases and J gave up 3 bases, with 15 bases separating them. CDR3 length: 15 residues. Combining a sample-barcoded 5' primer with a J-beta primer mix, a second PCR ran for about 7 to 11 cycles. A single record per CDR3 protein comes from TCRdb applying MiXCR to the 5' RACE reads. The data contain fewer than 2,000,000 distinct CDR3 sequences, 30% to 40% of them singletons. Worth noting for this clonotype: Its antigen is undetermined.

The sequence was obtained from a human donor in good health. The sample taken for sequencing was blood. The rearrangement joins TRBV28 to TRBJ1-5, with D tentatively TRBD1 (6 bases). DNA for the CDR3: TGTGCCAGCAGATCCCTTTGGGGGCCCAATCAGCCCCAGCATTTT. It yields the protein CASRSLWGPNQPQHF.